One sample yielded the 27 T cell receptor beta chains listed below, sequenced in a study of T cell responses to AZD1222 COVID-19 vaccine. TCRdb's table, derived via immunoSEQ multiplex PCR, lists solely in-frame clones and lacks some. Counted here are under 80,000 clones, 70% to 90% occurring once; the ten biggest clones make up 20%. Source: peripheral blood, taken on day 0 of AZD1222 vaccination. The origin of the receptors is an adult in good health.

The chain recombines TRBV2 with TRBJ1-1; D might be TRBD1 (5 bases). V lost 1 base and J lost 5, with 8 bases in between. From germline, CDR1 is SNHLY and CDR2 FYNNEI. CDR3 size: 13 residues. Here the CDR3 DNA reads TGTGCCAGCAGTGAAGAGGGGAGAACTGAAGCTTTCTTT. It encodes CASSEEGRTEAFF.

This chain links TRBV5-1 with TRBJ1-5; no reliable D call. The germline V gene encodes CDR1 SGHRS and CDR2 YFSETQ. The length of the CDR3 is 9 residues. V lost 7 bases and J lost 11, with 7 bases in between. The CDR3 DNA reads as TGCGCCAGCCAGTCAGCCCAGCATTTT. This sequence encodes CASQSAQHF. The full variable domain, with the rest looked up from reference TRBV5-1 and TRBJ1-5, is KAGVTQTPRYLIKTRGQQVTLSCSPISGHRSVSWYQQTPGQGLQFLFEYFSETQRNKGNFPGRFSGRQFSNSRSEMNVSTLELGDSALYLCASQSAQHFGDGTRLSIL.

The chain recombines TRBV5-1 with TRBJ1-1; unclear D gene. V lost 0 bases, J lost 1 base, and 7 bases lay in between. CDR1 and CDR2 (germline): SGHRS, YFSETQ. This CDR3 has 14 residues. The CDR3 is CASSLEGSNTEAFF. CDR3 bases: TGCGCCAGCAGCTTGGAGGGTTCGAACACTGAAGCTTTCTTT. Full variable domain (rest looked up from reference TRBV5-1 and TRBJ1-1): KAGVTQTPRYLIKTRGQQVTLSCSPISGHRSVSWYQQTPGQGLQFLFEYFSETQRNKGNFPGRFSGRQFSNSRSEMNVSTLELGDSALYLCASSLEGSNTEAFFGQGTRLTVV.

V gene TRBV28 combines with J gene TRBJ1-5; D is unclear. The CDR3 loop spans 13 amino acids. Looked up from germline, CDR1 is MDHEN and CDR2 is SYDVKM. Trimming pared 7 bases from V and 2 bases from J, leaving 9 bases between. CDR3 sequence: CASIRQGNQPQHF. CDR3 nucleotides: TGTGCCAGCATCCGACAAGGCAATCAGCCCCAGCATTTT.

The V and J genes are TRBV11-3 and TRBJ2-1; 9 bases map to TRBD1. The J segment lost 9 bases and the V segment lost 1 base, leaving 7 bases of the junction unmatched. This CDR3 comprises 15 residues. CDR1 and CDR2 from the germline V gene are SGHNT and YENEEA. Here the CDR3 reads CASSLVGQGTAEQFF. The CDR3 nucleotides read TGTGCCAGCAGCTTAGTGGGACAGGGTACCGCTGAGCAGTTCTTC.

The chain is built from TRBV7-6 and TRBJ2-7; 13 bases align to TRBD2. From germline, CDR1 is SGHVS and CDR2 FNYEAQ. The CDR3 length is 16 residues. Unmatched junction bases numbered 2, after V lost 1 base and J lost 2 bases. Here the CDR3 DNA reads TGTGCCAGCAGCTTAGGCGGGACTAGCGGGACCTACGAGCAGTACTTC. Translating it yields CASSLGGTSGTYEQYF.

This clone was counted a single time. The genes are TRBV5-5 and TRBJ2-3; 8 nucleotides agree with TRBD2. V gave up 0 bases and J gave up 2 bases; unmatched junction bases: 11. Germline CDR1 SGHKS, CDR2 YYEKEE (reference sequence). The CDR3 length is 18 residues. CDR3 DNA sequence: TGTGCCAGCAGCTTGGTCGTTAGGGCGGGGGGAGACACAGATACGCAGTATTTT. Its translation: CASSLVVRAGGDTDTQYF.

The genes are TRBV5-5 and TRBJ1-1, with a tentative D call TRBD1 (6 bases). The germline CDR1 and CDR2 sequences are SGHKS and YYEKEE (reference sequence). The CDR3 extends over 16 amino acids. V lost 4 bases to trimming and J lost 11 bases, with 27 bases between them. CDR3 coding DNA: TGTGCCAGCAGCGGCCCCGCTTGGCAGGGGAAAATTGGGGCTTTCTTT. Protein sequence: CASSGPAWQGKIGAFF.

The J gene is TRBJ1-1, the V gene TRBV27; D call uncertain. The V and J ends lost 2 bases and 2 bases respectively, with 9 bases between them. The CDR3 is 14 residues long. Looked up from germline, CDR1 is MNHEY and CDR2 is SMNVEV (reference sequence). Here the CDR3 reads CASSLAQVNTEAFF. CDR3 in DNA: TGTGCCAGCAGTTTAGCGCAGGTCAACACTGAAGCTTTCTTT.

The V call is TRBV5-1, the J call TRBJ1-1; the match to TRBD1 covers 7 bases. The germline CDR1 and CDR2 sequences are SGHRS and YFSETQ. There are 15 residues in the CDR3. With V trimmed by 4 bases and J by 4 bases, 10 bases remained unmatched. The CDR3 loop is CASSPEGQLLTEAFF. In nucleotides, the CDR3 is TGCGCCAGCAGCCCTGAGGGACAGCTCCTCACTGAAGCTTTCTTT.

The chain couples TRBV28 to TRBJ1-6; tentative D call: TRBD1 (6 bases). CDR1 and CDR2 (germline): MDHEN, SYDVKM. The V and J ends lost 2 bases and 10 bases respectively, with 12 bases between them. This CDR3 has 14 amino acids. The chain's CDR3 is CASSLGGPRSPLHF. In DNA, the CDR3 is TGTGCCAGCAGTTTAGGGGGGCCTAGGTCACCCCTCCACTTT.

This clone is categorized as medium-sized. The rearrangement uses TRBV19 and TRBJ2-3; 9 nucleotides align to TRBD1. Germline-derived CDR1 and CDR2 are LNHDA and SQIVND (reference sequence). The CDR3 covers 14 residues. V lost 5 bases, J lost 4 bases, and 4 bases stayed unmatched. The CDR3 loop is CASSSTGGSDTQYF. CDR3 sequence (DNA): TGTGCCAGTAGTTCTACAGGGGGCTCAGATACGCAGTATTTT.

The CDR3 DNA sequence: TGTGCCAGCAGTATTAGCATCTCTGGGGCCAACGTCCTGACTTTC. The encoded protein is CASSISISGANVLTF. The V call is TRBV6-4, the J call TRBJ2-6; D call uncertain. The CDR3 length is 15 residues. CDR1 is MRHNA and CDR2 is SNTAGT in the germline V gene. Trimming removed 5 bases from V and 0 bases from J, with 8 bases in between.

The chain carries TRBV3-1 (or the pseudogene TRBV3-2) and TRBJ1-1; D remains ambiguous. Germline loops: CDR1 LGHDT, CDR2 YNNKEL (reference sequence). The CDR3 is 13 residues long. With 0 bases removed from V and 0 bases from J, the gap between germline ends came to 2 bases. The CDR3 region has the DNA TGTGCCAGCAGCCAAGATCTGAACACTGAAGCTTTCTTT. Protein sequence: CASSQDLNTEAFF.

A word on this clone: Sequence at one end of the junction differs from germline and may be a read error. This sequence joins TRBV7-7 and TRBJ2-1, with 7 bases aligning to TRBD1. The CDR3 contains 17 residues. Germline loops: CDR1 SSHAT, CDR2 FNYEAQ (reference sequence). CDR3 bases: TGTGCTAGCAGCTTAACGACAGGGCTGGGTTCCTACAATGAGCAGTTCTTC. Translating gives CASSLTTGLGSYNEQFF.

The chain has TRBV3-1 (or the pseudogene TRBV3-2) and TRBJ2-3; 12 nucleotides line up with TRBD1. CDR1 LGHDT and CDR2 YNNKEL come from the germline V gene (reference sequence). With V trimmed by 0 bases and J by 1 base, 11 bases remained unmatched. The CDR3 contains 20 residues. This CDR3 is CASSQELGTGGGSGTDTQYF. The CDR3 DNA sequence: TGTGCCAGCAGCCAAGAATTAGGGACAGGGGGCGGGAGCGGCACAGATACGCAGTATTTT.

The chain has TRBV7-2 and TRBJ1-5; D unclear. Between the trimmed V and J ends, which lost 1 base and 8 bases, there was a span of 15 bases. The germline gives CDR1 SGHTA, CDR2 FQGNSA. This CDR3 comprises 15 residues. The CDR3 protein is CASSLGAGSGEPQHF. The CDR3 DNA reads as TGTGCCAGCAGCTTAGGGGCCGGTAGCGGGGAGCCCCAGCATTTT.

The chain combines TRBV6-5 with TRBJ2-5; D perhaps matches TRBD2 (6 bases). Trimming took off 10 bases at V and 2 bases at J, with 14 bases between the two ends. The CDR3 loop spans 13 amino acids. CDR1 is MNHEY and CDR2 is SVGAGI in the germline V gene. CDR3 bases: TGTGCCATTAATAGCGGACTACAAGAGACCCAGTACTTC. Translating it yields CAINSGLQETQYF.

The chain couples TRBV9 to TRBJ2-1; a possible D gene is TRBD2 (6 bases). In germline, CDR1 is SGDLS, CDR2 YYNGEE. The V end was cut by 2 bases, the J end by 5 bases, with 11 bases between. This CDR3 comprises 14 residues. The CDR3 nucleotides are TGTGCCAGCAGCGTGGGACTGACGAACAATGAGCAGTTCTTC. This encodes CASSVGLTNNEQFF.

The J gene is TRBJ2-3, the V gene TRBV5-5; 10 bases align to TRBD2. The CDR3 is 15 residues long. Germline CDR1 is SGHKS and CDR2 is YYEKEE (reference sequence). With 4 bases clipped from V and 5 bases from J, the junction kept 7 bases outside the gene matches. The CDR3 coding sequence is TGTGCCAGCAGCGCCTTAGCGGGGGGAGAAGATACGCAGTATTTT. Translating it yields CASSALAGGEDTQYF.

The gene calls are TRBV5-6 and TRBJ2-7; D uncertain. From germline, CDR1 is SGHDT and CDR2 YYEEEE. The CDR3 has 11 residues. Trimming cost V 1 base and J 4 bases, with 3 bases left between them. The CDR3 nucleotides read TGTGCCAGCAGCTTGAGGTACGAGCAGTACTTC. It is translated as CASSLRYEQYF.

The chain employs TRBV6-5 and TRBJ1-2; D perhaps matches TRBD1 (6 bases). Trimming took 8 bases from V and 8 from J, leaving 21 bases between them. Germline CDR1 is MNHEY and CDR2 is SVGAGI. The CDR3 is made up of 14 amino acids. Here the CDR3 DNA reads TGTGCCAGCCCCTCGGTGCCAGGGGTGATAGGCTACACCTTC. It is translated as CASPSVPGVIGYTF.

The chain recombines TRBV15 with TRBJ1-5; TRBD1 is a possible D gene (5 bases). Germline V lookup: CDR1 LNHNV, CDR2 YYDKDF (reference sequence). This CDR3 has 14 residues. V was pared by 2 bases and J by 3 bases, with 8 bases between. The CDR3: CATSRSTDNQPQHF. DNA for the CDR3: TGTGCCACCAGCAGATCGACAGACAATCAGCCCCAGCATTTT.

This clone was detected only once. The chain is built from TRBV4-3 and TRBJ1-2; a weak D match, TRBD1 (5 bases). V was cut by 1 base and J by 2 bases, with 11 bases left in between. This CDR3 has 15 residues. Per germline, CDR1 LGHNA and CDR2 YSLEER. Written as DNA, the CDR3 is TGCGCCAGCAGCCAAGCCGGGACGCAAAACTATGGCTACACCTTC. Protein product: CASSQAGTQNYGYTF.

The chain employs TRBV2 and TRBJ2-1; 13 bases are a match to TRBD2. J gave up 7 bases and V 6 bases, and 12 bases lay outside the gene matches. The CDR3 sequence is 17 residues long. Germline V gene sequence: CDR1 SNHLY, CDR2 FYNNEI. This chain's CDR3 is CASRAGLAGARRNEQFF. In DNA form, the CDR3 reads TGTGCCAGCAGGGCCGGACTAGCGGGGGCCCGGAGGAATGAGCAGTTCTTC.

V and J are TRBV28 and TRBJ2-1; 11 bases fit TRBD2. This CDR3 contains 14 residues. V lost 7 bases to trimming and J lost 4 bases; unmatched junction nucleotides: 3. Germline CDR1 is MDHEN and CDR2 is SYDVKM. CDR3: CASKGTSGYNEQFF. As DNA, the CDR3 is TGTGCCAGCAAGGGGACTAGCGGATACAATGAGCAGTTCTTC.

V gene TRBV19 combines with J gene TRBJ2-7; D is ambiguous. The CDR3 is 15 amino acids. Trimming stripped 5 bases from V and 8 bases from J, with 22 bases between. Germline V gene data show CDR1 as LNHDA and CDR2 as SQIVND (reference sequence). The DNA for the CDR3 is TGTGCCAGTAGTCCAAACGCCAGCCCGCCCACTAAGCAGTACTTC. This encodes CASSPNASPPTKQYF.